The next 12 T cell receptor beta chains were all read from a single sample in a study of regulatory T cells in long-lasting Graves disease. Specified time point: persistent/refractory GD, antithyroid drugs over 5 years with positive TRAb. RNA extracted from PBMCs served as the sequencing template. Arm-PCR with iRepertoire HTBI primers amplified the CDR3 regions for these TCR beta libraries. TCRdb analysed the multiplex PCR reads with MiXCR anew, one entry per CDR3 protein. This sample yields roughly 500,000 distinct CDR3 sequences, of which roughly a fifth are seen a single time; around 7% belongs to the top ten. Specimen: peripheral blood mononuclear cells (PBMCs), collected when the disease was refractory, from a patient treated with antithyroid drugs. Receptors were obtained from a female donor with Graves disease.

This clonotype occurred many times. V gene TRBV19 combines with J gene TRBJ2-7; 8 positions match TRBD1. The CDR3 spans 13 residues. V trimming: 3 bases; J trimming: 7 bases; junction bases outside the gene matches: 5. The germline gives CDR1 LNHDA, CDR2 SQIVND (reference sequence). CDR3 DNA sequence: TGTGCCAGTAGTATGGACAGGGACAGGGAGCAGTACTTC. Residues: CASSMDRDREQYF.

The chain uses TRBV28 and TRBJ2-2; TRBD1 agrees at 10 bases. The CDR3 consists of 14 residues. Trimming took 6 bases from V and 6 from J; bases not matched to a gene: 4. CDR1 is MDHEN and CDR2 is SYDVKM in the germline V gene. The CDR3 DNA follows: TGTGCCAGCAGGTTGACAGGGGGCTCCGGGGAGCTGTTTTTT. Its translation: CASRLTGGSGELFF.

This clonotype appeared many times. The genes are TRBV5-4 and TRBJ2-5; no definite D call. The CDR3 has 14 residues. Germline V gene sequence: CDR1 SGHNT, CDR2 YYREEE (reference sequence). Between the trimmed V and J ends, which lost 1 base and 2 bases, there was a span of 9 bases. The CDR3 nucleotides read TGTGCCAGCAGCTTGCGAGCGCAGCAAGAGACCCAGTACTTC. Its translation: CASSLRAQQETQYF.

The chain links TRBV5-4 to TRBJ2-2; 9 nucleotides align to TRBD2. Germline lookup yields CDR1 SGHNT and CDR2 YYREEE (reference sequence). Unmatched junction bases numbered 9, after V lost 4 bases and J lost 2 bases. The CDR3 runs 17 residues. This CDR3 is CASSPGGLAGNTGELFF. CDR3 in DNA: TGTGCCAGCAGCCCGGGGGGGCTAGCGGGAAACACCGGGGAGCTGTTTTTT.

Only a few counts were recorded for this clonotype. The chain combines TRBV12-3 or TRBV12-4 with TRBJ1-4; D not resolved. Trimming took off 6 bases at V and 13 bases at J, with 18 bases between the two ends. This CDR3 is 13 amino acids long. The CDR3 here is CASRYSGREGLFF. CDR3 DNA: TGTGCCAGCAGATACTCCGGACGGGAGGGACTGTTTTTT.

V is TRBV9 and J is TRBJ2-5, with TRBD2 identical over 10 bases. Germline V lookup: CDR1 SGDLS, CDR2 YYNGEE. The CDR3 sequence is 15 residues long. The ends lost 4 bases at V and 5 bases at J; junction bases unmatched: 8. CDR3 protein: CASSKSGGAGETQYF. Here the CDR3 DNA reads TGTGCCAGCAGCAAAAGCGGGGGGGCCGGGGAGACCCAGTACTTC. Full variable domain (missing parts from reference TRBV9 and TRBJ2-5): DSGVTQTPKHLITATGQRVTLRCSPRSGDLSVYWYQQSLDQGLQFLIQYYNGEERAKGNILERFSAQQFPDLHSELNLSSLELGDSALYFCASSKSGGAGETQYFGPGTRLLVL.

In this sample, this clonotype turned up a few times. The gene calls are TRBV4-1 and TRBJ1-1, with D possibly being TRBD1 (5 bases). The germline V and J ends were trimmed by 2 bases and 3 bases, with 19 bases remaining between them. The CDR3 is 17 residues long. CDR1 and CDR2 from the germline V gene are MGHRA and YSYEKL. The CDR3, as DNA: TGCGCCAGCAGCCAATTACTACAGGAAAAGGCGGACACTGAAGCTTTCTTT. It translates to CASSQLLQEKADTEAFF.

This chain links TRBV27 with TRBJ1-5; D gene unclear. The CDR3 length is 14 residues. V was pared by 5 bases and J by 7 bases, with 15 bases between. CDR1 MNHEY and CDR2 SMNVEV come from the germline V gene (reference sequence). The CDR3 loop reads CASSEGQSGQPQHF. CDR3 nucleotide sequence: TGTGCCAGCAGTGAAGGGCAGTCTGGCCAGCCCCAGCATTTT.

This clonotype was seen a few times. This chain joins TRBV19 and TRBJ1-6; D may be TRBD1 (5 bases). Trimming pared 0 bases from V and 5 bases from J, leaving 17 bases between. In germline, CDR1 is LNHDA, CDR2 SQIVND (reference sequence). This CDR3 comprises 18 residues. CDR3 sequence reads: CASSIDGASLYNNSPLHF. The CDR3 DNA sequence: TGTGCCAGTAGTATAGACGGGGCCTCGCTTTACAATAATTCACCCCTCCACTTT.

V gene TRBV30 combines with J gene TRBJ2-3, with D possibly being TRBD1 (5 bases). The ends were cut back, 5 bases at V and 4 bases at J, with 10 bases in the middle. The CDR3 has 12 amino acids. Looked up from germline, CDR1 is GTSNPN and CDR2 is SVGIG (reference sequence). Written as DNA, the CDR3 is TGTGCCTGGGCCCAGGGCGCAGATACGCAGTATTTT. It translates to CAWAQGADTQYF.

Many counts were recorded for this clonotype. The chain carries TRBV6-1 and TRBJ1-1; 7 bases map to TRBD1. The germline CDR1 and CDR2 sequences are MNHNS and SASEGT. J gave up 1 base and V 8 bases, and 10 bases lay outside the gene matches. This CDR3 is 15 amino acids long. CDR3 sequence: CASEAGGKRNTEAFF. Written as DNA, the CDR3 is TGTGCCAGCGAGGCAGGGGGAAAACGGAACACTGAAGCTTTCTTT.

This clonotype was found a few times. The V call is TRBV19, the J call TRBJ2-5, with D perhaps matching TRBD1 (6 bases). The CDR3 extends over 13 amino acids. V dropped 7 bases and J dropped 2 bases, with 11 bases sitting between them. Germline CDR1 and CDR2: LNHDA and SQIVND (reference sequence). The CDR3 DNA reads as TGTGCCAGTAATAAGGGGACACAAGAGACCCAGTACTTC. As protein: CASNKGTQETQYF.